This TCR beta chain appears in the sequencing data of a study of high-grade serous ovarian cancer treatment subgroups. The assay was immunoSEQ multiplex PCR, and TCRdb's table has in-frame clones only and misses some. In the table there are tens of thousands of clones, about 86% of which are singletons. The tumor samples were collected prior to definitive surgery or chemotherapy. Whole-study findings and limits: Repertoire similarity ranged roughly 0.095 to 0.79 between tumors of one patient. CDR1 and CDR2 were left unanalyzed; analyses focused on CDR3. Higher neoantigen levels went with greater TCR clonal relatedness.

Looked up from germline, CDR1 is LNHDA and CDR2 is SQIVND (reference sequence). This CDR3 contains 15 residues. Germline trimming cut 6 bases from V and 10 bases from J; bases unmatched to any gene: 15. A note on this clone: Its cognate antigen is unknown.

What was sequenced was tumor tissue. This TCR came from a human donor with high-grade serous ovarian cancer. The chain has TRBV19 and TRBJ2-3; 8 bases fit TRBD2. In DNA, the CDR3 is TGTGCCAGTAGAAGAGGACTAGCCCCGCGGTCCCCGCAGTATTTT. Protein: CASRRGLAPRSPQYF. The full variable domain, rest sourced from reference TRBV19 and TRBJ2-3, is DGGITQSPKYLFRKEGQNVTLSCEQNLNHDAMYWYRQDPGQGLRLIYYSQIVNDFQKGDIAEGYSVSREKKESFPLTVTSAQKNPTAFYLCASRRGLAPRSPQYFGPGTRLTVL.